These 10 T cell receptor beta chains were sequenced from one sample in a study of Ad26.COV2.S vaccination and SARS-CoV-2 variants. Treatment described: roughly 20 received Ad26.COV2.S at low or high dose, single or two shots; roughly 5 received placebo; per-sample allocation not given. The samples were gathered on day 63 after the first injection of vaccine or placebo. Here immunoSEQ multiplex PCR was the method, and the copy in TCRdb shows in-frame clones only, minus some. In the table there are about 410,000 clones, roughly 90% of which are singletons. The sequences come from peripheral blood, collected in a trial of Ad26.COV2.S vaccine versus placebo. The receptors were gathered from a person aged 18-60 years who received the Ad26.COV2.S COVID-19 vaccine or a placebo.

The chain uses TRBV25-1 and TRBJ2-1, with D perhaps TRBD1 or TRBD2 (5 bases each). Trimming stripped 5 bases from V and 6 bases from J, with 14 bases between. The CDR3 consists of 14 residues. Germline CDR1 and CDR2: MGHDK and SYGVNS. The CDR3 sequence is CASSSVGTRNEQFF. The CDR3 DNA reads TGTGCCAGCAGTTCAGTTGGGACGCGCAATGAGCAGTTCTTC.

The CDR3 loop is CASRKPAGGEKLFF. The CDR3 nucleotides are TGTGCCAGCAGAAAACCGGCGGGAGGTGAAAAACTGTTTTTT. The chain joins TRBV21-1 to TRBJ1-4. TRBV21-1 is designated a pseudogene. The CDR3 has 14 amino acids.

The rearrangement joins TRBV4-3 to TRBJ1-2, with 9 bases fitting TRBD1. The germline V gene encodes CDR1 LGHNA and CDR2 YSLEER. The CDR3 spans 15 residues. The trim removed 4 bases at V and 7 bases at J, leaving 10 bases unmatched. CDR3 in amino acids: CASSRGRQGGGGYTF. The DNA for the CDR3 is TGCGCCAGCAGCCGCGGACGACAGGGGGGCGGTGGCTACACCTTC.

The DNA for the CDR3 is TGTGCCAGCAGTTTGTCCGGGGGCGCGAACACCGGGGAGCTGTTTTTT. It is translated as CASSLSGGANTGELFF. The J gene is TRBJ2-2, the V gene TRBV27, with D possibly being TRBD1 or TRBD2 (6 bases each). The CDR3 spans 16 residues. V was pared by 3 bases and J by 0 bases, with 11 bases between. Germline CDR1 is MNHEY and CDR2 is SMNVEV (reference sequence).

CDR3 sequence: CASSPTGTAEAFF. CDR3 DNA sequence: TGTGCCAGCAGCCCCACCGGGACAGCCGAAGCTTTCTTT. The chain couples TRBV6-5 to TRBJ1-1; 7 bases are shared with TRBD1. The CDR3 is 13 amino acids. Unmatched junction bases numbered 9, after V lost 6 bases and J lost 8 bases. CDR1 is MNHEY and CDR2 is SVGAGI in the germline V gene.

V usage is TRBV21-1 and J usage is TRBJ2-3; the D call of TRBD2 is as the table states it, not checked on the DNA. TRBV21-1 is termed a pseudogene. The CDR3 spans 15 residues. Here the CDR3 reads CASSAHTSGVDTQYF. The CDR3, as DNA: TGTGCCAGCAGTGCCCACACTAGCGGGGTCGATACGCAGTATTTT.

The V call is TRBV7-8, the J call TRBJ1-2; D might be TRBD1 (6 bases). Germline CDR1 and CDR2: SGHVS and FQNEAQ. The germline V and J ends were trimmed by 1 base and 4 bases, with 13 bases remaining between them. The CDR3 is 15 amino acids. The CDR3 here is CASSLVGGGSYGYTF. Written as DNA, the CDR3 is TGTGCCAGCAGCTTAGTCGGAGGGGGAAGCTATGGCTACACCTTC.

This clone was observed a handful of times. The chain recombines TRBV27 with TRBJ1-5, with 7 bases aligning to TRBD1. Germline V CDR1 and CDR2: MNHEY, SMNVEV (reference sequence). The V gene end was trimmed by 2 bases and the J gene end by 4 bases; junction bases not matched to a gene: 5. CDR3 length: 15 amino acids. The DNA for the CDR3 is TGTGCCAGCAGTTTACTTGGGACAGCTAATCAGCCCCAGCATTTT. It codes for CASSLLGTANQPQHF.

This chain uses TRBV7-9 with TRBJ1-4; D possibly corresponds to TRBD1 (5 bases). Germline loops: CDR1 SEHNR, CDR2 FQNEAQ (reference sequence). Trimming stripped 9 bases from V and 2 bases from J, with 10 bases between. This CDR3 is 13 amino acids long. CDR3 nucleotide sequence: TGTGCCAGGGCGGGACGGACTAATGAAAAACTGTTTTTT. It is translated as CARAGRTNEKLFF.

The chain combines TRBV10-3 with TRBJ1-5; TRBD1 aligns across 8 bases. V shed 5 bases and J 10 bases; nucleotides not matched to a gene: 13. Germline V CDR1 and CDR2: ENHRY, SYGVKD. The length of the CDR3 is 15 residues. The CDR3 reads CAISKTGDDKEPQHF. The CDR3 region has the DNA TGTGCCATCAGTAAGACAGGGGACGATAAGGAACCCCAGCATTTT.